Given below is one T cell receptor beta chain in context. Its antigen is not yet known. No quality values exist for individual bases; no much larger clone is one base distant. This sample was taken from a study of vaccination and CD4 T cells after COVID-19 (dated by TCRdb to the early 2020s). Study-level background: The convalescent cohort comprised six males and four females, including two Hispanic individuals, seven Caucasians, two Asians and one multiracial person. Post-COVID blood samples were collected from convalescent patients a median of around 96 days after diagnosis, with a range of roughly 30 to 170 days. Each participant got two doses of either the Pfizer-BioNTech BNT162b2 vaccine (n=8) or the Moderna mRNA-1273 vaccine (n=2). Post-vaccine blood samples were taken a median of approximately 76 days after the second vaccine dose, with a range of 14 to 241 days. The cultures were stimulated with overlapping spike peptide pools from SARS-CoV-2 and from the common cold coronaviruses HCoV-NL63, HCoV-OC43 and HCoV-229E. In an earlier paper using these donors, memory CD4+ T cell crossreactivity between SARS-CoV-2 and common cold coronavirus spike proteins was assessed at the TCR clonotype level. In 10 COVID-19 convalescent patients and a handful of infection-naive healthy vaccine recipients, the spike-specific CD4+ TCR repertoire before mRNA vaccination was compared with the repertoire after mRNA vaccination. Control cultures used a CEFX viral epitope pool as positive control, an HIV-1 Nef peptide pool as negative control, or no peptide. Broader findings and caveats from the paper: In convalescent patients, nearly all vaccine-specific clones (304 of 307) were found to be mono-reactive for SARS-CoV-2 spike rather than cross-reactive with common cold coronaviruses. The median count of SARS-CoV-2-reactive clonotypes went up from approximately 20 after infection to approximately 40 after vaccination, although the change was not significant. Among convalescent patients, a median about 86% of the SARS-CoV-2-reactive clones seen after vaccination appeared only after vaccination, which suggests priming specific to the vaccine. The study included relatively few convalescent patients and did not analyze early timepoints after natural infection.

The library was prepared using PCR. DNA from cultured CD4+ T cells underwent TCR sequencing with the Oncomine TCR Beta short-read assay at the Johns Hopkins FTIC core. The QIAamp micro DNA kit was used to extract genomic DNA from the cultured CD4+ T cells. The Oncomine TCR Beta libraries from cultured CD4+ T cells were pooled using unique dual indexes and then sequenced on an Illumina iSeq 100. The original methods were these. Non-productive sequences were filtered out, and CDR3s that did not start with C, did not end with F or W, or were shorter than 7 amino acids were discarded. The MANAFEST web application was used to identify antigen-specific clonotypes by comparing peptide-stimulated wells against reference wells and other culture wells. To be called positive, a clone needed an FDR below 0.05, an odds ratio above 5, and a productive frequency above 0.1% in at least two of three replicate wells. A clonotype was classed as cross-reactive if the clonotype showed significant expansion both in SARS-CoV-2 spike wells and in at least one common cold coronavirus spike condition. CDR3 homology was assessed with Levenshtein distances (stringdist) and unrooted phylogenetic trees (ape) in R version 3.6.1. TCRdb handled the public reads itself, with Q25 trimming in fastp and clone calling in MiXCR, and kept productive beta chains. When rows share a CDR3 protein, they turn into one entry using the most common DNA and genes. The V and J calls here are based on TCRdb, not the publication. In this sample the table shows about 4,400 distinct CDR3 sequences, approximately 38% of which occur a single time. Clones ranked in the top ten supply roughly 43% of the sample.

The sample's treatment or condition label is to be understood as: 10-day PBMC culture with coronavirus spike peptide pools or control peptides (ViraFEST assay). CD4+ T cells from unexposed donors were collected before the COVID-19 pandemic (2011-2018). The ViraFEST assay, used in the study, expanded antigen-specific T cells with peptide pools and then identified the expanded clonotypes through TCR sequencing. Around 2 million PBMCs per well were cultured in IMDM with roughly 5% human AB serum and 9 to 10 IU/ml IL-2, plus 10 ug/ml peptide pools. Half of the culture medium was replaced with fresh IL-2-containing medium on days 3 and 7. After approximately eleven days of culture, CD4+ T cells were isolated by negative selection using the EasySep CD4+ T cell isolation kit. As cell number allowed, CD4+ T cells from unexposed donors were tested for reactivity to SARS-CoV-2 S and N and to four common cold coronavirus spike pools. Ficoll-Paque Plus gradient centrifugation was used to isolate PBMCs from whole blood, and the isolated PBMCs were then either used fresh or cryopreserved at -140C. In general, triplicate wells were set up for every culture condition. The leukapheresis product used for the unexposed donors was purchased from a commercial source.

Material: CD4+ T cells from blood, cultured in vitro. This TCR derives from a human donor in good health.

The CDR3 protein: CASSATGDIYEQYF. The DNA sequence follows: TGTGCCAGTTCCGCGACAGGGGACATCTACGAGCAGTACTTC. The chain is assembled from TRBV6-1 and TRBJ2-7, and 8 junction bases match TRBD1. The CDR3 covers 14 residues, taking in both the cysteine and the phenylalanine. Only CDR3 DNA remains: 42 bases, in frame from the first base. As encoded in the germline V gene, CDR1 is MNHNS while CDR2 is SASEGT. Germline trimming amounts to 9 bases on V and 3 bases on J, with 10 as the count of junction bases outside the gene matches.